Presented here are 23 T cell receptor beta chains from one specimen sequenced in a study of cytomegalovirus exposure and HLA in healthy donors. In the PCR, 60 Vbeta and 13 Jbeta primers were used. Libraries were prepared by immunoSEQ multiplex PCR; TCRdb keeps only in-frame clonotypes and omits some of them. The table shows around 140,000 clones, with 80% occurring only once. Sample: PBMCs. Source of these receptors: a man in his forties or fifties in good health and CMV-seronegative.

Here the CDR3 DNA reads TGTGCCAGCAGCGTAGAGGGGGTACGGGTGGGAGAGACCCAGTACTTC. Protein: CASSVEGVRVGETQYF. The chain employs TRBV9 and TRBJ2-5; the D gene is possibly TRBD1 (6 bases). Per the germline V gene, CDR1 is SGDLS and CDR2 is YYNGEE. Trimming took 0 bases from V and 4 from J, leaving 16 bases between them. The CDR3 is 16 residues long.

This clone was detected a few times. The rearrangement uses TRBV4-1 and TRBJ1-1; maybe TRBD1 (6 bases). CDR3 length: 14 amino acids. Trimming cost V 3 bases and J 0 bases, with 8 bases left between them. The germline gives CDR1 MGHRA, CDR2 YSYEKL. The CDR3 sequence is CASSQGHLNTEAFF. CDR3 in DNA: TGCGCCAGCAGCCAGGGACATTTGAACACTGAAGCTTTCTTT.

This chain joins TRBV10-1 and TRBJ2-2; maybe TRBD1 (5 bases). CDR1 WNHNN and CDR2 SYGVQD come from the germline V gene (reference sequence). Trimming shortened V by 3 bases and J by 1 base, and 9 bases separated the two germline ends. This CDR3 is built from 15 residues. The CDR3 coding sequence is TGCGCCAGCAGTGACTACAGGAAGAACACCGGGGAGCTGTTTTTT. Translating it yields CASSDYRKNTGELFF.

The chain has TRBV6-1 and TRBJ1-1, with 8 bases fitting TRBD1. CDR1 MNHNS and CDR2 SASEGT come from the germline V gene. Trimming removed 0 bases from V and 5 bases from J; junction bases left unmatched: 14. The CDR3 runs 18 residues. DNA for the CDR3: TGTGCCAGCAGTGAAGCGGGGGGAGGCAGGGGGCTAGGGACTGAAGCTTTCTTT. Its protein product is CASSEAGGGRGLGTEAFF.

A single count supports this clone. The chain uses TRBV7-9 and TRBJ2-5; 12 bases are shared with TRBD2. The CDR3 runs to 17 residues. The germline V gene has CDR1 SEHNR and CDR2 FQNEAQ (reference sequence). The V segment lost 4 bases and the J segment 5 bases; nucleotides outside the gene matches: 11. CDR3 loop: CASSWRLAGELKETQYF. The CDR3 bases are TGTGCCAGCAGCTGGAGACTAGCGGGGGAACTTAAGGAGACCCAGTACTTC.

The CDR3 DNA reads as TGTGCCAGTAGTATCGCCGGGACAGGGACGGAGACCCAGTACTTC. Its protein is CASSIAGTGTETQYF. The chain joins TRBV19 to TRBJ2-5; 9 bases are a match to TRBD1. The junction had 7 bases not matched to a gene; V was cut back by 3 bases and J by 5 bases. Germline V lookup: CDR1 LNHDA, CDR2 SQIVND (reference sequence). The CDR3 length is 15 residues.

The V gene is TRBV4-1, the J gene TRBJ2-1; 7 positions match TRBD1. Unmatched junction bases numbered 2, after V lost 0 bases and J lost 0 bases. This CDR3 spans 16 amino acids. Germline assignment: CDR1 MGHRA and CDR2 YSYEKL. The CDR3 sequence: CASSQERTGSYNEQFF. The CDR3 nucleotides are TGCGCCAGCAGCCAAGAACGGACAGGCTCCTACAATGAGCAGTTCTTC.

The rearrangement uses TRBV9 and TRBJ2-7; TRBD1 matches 11 bases. Trimming removed 4 bases from V and 3 bases from J; junction bases left unmatched: 6. The CDR3 extends over 15 amino acids. CDR1 SGDLS and CDR2 YYNGEE come from the germline V gene. CDR3 sequence (DNA): TGTGCCAGCAGCTTAGGACAGGGGGCTAACTACGAGCAGTACTTC. Residues: CASSLGQGANYEQYF.

The V call is TRBV6-5, the J call TRBJ1-3; D might be TRBD1 (6 bases). This CDR3 contains 15 residues. V lost 6 bases to trimming and J lost 4 bases, with 16 bases between them. The germline V gene has CDR1 MNHEY and CDR2 SVGAGI. CDR3 sequence reads: CASSLYRALGNTIYF. The CDR3 DNA reads as TGTGCCAGCAGCCTCTACAGGGCCTTAGGAAACACCATATATTTT.

The V and J genes are TRBV7-2 and TRBJ2-3; D is uncertain. In germline, CDR1 is SGHTA, CDR2 FQGNSA. The CDR3 is made up of 14 amino acids. The V end was cut by 5 bases, the J end by 2 bases, with 11 bases between. This CDR3 reads CASSPLQVTDTQYF. The DNA for the CDR3 is TGTGCCAGCAGCCCGCTTCAGGTCACAGATACGCAGTATTTT. Together with reference TRBV7-2 and TRBJ2-3, the CDR3 gives the full variable domain: GAGVSQSPSNKVTEKGKDVELRCDPISGHTALYWYRQSLGQGLEFLIYFQGNSAPDKSGLPSDRFSAERTGGSVSTLTIQRTQQEDSAVYLCASSPLQVTDTQYFGPGTRLTVL.

J is TRBJ2-1 and V is TRBV15, with D possibly being TRBD2 (6 bases). CDR3 length equals 12 residues. V dropped 2 bases and J dropped 10 bases, with 9 bases sitting between them. CDR1 and CDR2 from the germline V gene are LNHNV and YYDKDF (reference sequence). This CDR3 reads CATSRSLAEQFF. CDR3 bases: TGTGCCACCAGCAGAAGCCTAGCGGAGCAGTTCTTC.

This chain joins TRBV27 and TRBJ1-4; no reliable D call. Deletions cut 2 bases from V and 4 bases from J, with 8 bases between. CDR3 length equals 14 residues. CDR1 and CDR2 from the germline V gene are MNHEY and SMNVEV (reference sequence). The CDR3 sequence is CASSLGQFNEKLFF. CDR3 nucleotide sequence: TGTGCCAGCAGTTTAGGGCAGTTTAATGAAAAACTGTTTTTT.

The chain recombines TRBV4-1 with TRBJ2-5; D is possibly TRBD2 (6 bases). Germline CDR1 reads MGHRA; CDR2 reads YSYEKL. There are 15 residues in the CDR3. V lost 1 base to trimming and J lost 2 bases, with 11 bases between them. CDR3 coding DNA: TGCGCCAGCAGCCAAGGTAGCGGTCCGCAAGAGACCCAGTACTTC. It codes for CASSQGSGPQETQYF.

The gene calls are TRBV30 and TRBJ1-6; 9 bases line up with TRBD1. The CDR3 loop spans 15 amino acids. The germline V gene encodes CDR1 GTSNPN and CDR2 SVGIG (reference sequence). J gave up 6 bases and V 2 bases, and 5 bases lay outside the gene matches. The DNA of the CDR3 is TGTGCCTGGAGTATGGGACAGGGAACTAATTCACCCCTCCACTTT. Its protein is CAWSMGQGTNSPLHF.

This clone was seen a few times. J is TRBJ1-6 and V is TRBV4-3; D may be TRBD1 (5 bases). V lost 4 bases and J lost 7, with 11 bases in between. The CDR3 totals 14 residues. The V gene's germline CDR1 is LGHNA and CDR2 YSLEER. Here the CDR3 reads CASSLGGVNSPLHF. DNA for the CDR3: TGCGCCAGCAGCCTCGGGGGGGTCAATTCACCCCTCCACTTT.

The chain employs TRBV19 and TRBJ2-5; the D gene is possibly TRBD2 (6 bases). This CDR3 contains 13 residues. CDR1 is LNHDA and CDR2 is SQIVND in the germline V gene (reference sequence). V was clipped by 3 bases and J by 5 bases, with 10 bases between them. The CDR3 here is CASSIAGRETQYF. CDR3 DNA: TGTGCCAGTAGTATTGCGGGGCGGGAGACCCAGTACTTC.

This CDR3 is CASSPTGAPTDTQYF. The CDR3 bases are TGCGCCAGCAGCCCCACAGGAGCCCCCACAGATACGCAGTATTTT. The chain carries TRBV5-1 and TRBJ2-3; D perhaps matches TRBD1 (5 bases). Germline CDR1 reads SGHRS; CDR2 reads YFSETQ. The CDR3 spans 15 residues. With 4 bases removed from V and 2 bases from J, the gap between germline ends came to 14 bases.

This clone was counted between two and nine times. The chain couples TRBV9 to TRBJ1-4; no clear D gene. The V gene's germline CDR1 is SGDLS and CDR2 YYNGEE. The CDR3 sequence is 14 residues long. V lost 3 bases and J lost 7, with 13 bases in between. The CDR3 is CASSAEGIGEKLFF. The CDR3, as DNA: TGTGCCAGCAGCGCAGAGGGTATAGGTGAAAAACTGTTTTTT.

The V gene is TRBV6-5, the J gene TRBJ1-1, with no clear D. V was shortened by 0 bases and J by 0 bases, with 8 bases between the two germline ends. Germline CDR1 is MNHEY and CDR2 is SVGAGI. This CDR3 region has 15 residues. CDR3 residues: CASSYSEGLNTEAFF. The CDR3, as DNA: TGTGCCAGCAGTTACTCAGAGGGCTTGAACACTGAAGCTTTCTTT.

This clone was observed a single time. The chain has TRBV10-3 and TRBJ1-6, with D perhaps TRBD1 (5 bases). This CDR3 comprises 16 residues. Germline CDR1 ENHRY, CDR2 SYGVKD. The germline V and J ends were trimmed by 3 bases and 7 bases, with 16 bases remaining between them. CDR3 protein: CAISDLPGGGNSPLHF. CDR3 bases: TGTGCCATCAGTGACCTACCCGGGGGTGGGAATTCACCCCTCCACTTT.

The V gene is TRBV6-5, the J gene TRBJ1-5; no definite D call. The CDR3 loop spans 13 amino acids. CDR1 MNHEY and CDR2 SVGAGI come from the germline V gene. Between the trimmed V and J ends, which lost 4 bases and 3 bases, there was a span of 7 bases. The CDR3 DNA reads as TGTGCCAGCAGTTCCCGTTACAATCAGCCCCAGCATTTT. Translating it yields CASSSRYNQPQHF.

This chain connects TRBV30 to TRBJ1-1, with 9 bases fitting TRBD1. CDR3 length: 14 amino acids. V dropped 1 base and J dropped 6; count of bases not matched to a gene: 6. The V gene's germline CDR1 is GTSNPN and CDR2 SVGIG (reference sequence). CDR3 loop: CAWSALQGAAEAFF. The CDR3 DNA follows: TGTGCCTGGAGTGCGCTACAGGGGGCCGCTGAAGCTTTCTTT.

The V call is TRBV27, the J call TRBJ2-7; D gene ambiguous. Trimming removed 6 bases at V and 3 bases at J, with 6 bases between. This CDR3 contains 11 residues. Germline V gene sequence: CDR1 MNHEY, CDR2 SMNVEV (reference sequence). The CDR3 DNA follows: TGTGCCAGCAGCTCTTACTACGAGCAGTACTTC. Its translation: CASSSYYEQYF.